One and the same sample provided the 31 T cell receptor beta chains below, sequenced in a study of shared clonotypes between healthy human individuals. The assay was immunoSEQ multiplex PCR, and TCRdb's table has in-frame clones only and misses some. Found here are some 690,000 clones, 80% to 95% of them singletons; the top ten hold 34%. The sequenced sample consisted of memory CD8+ T cells from PBMCs. Subset in this sample: CD45RO+ cells pooled with CCR7-negative TemRA cells. The receptors stem from a man in his late teens or twenties in good health. Some clones in this sample may be carry-over from other donors' samples.

V gene TRBV19 combines with J gene TRBJ2-1; D not certain. Trimming shortened V by 3 bases and J by 0 bases, and 12 bases separated the two germline ends. This CDR3 has 16 amino acids. The germline V gene encodes CDR1 LNHDA and CDR2 SQIVND (reference sequence). This CDR3 reads CASSIKTRSSYNEQFF. The CDR3 region has the DNA TGTGCCAGTAGTATCAAGACCCGTAGCTCCTACAATGAGCAGTTCTTC.

The rearrangement joins TRBV27 to TRBJ2-1, with D unclear. Between the trimmed V and J ends, which lost 2 bases and 7 bases, there was a span of 12 bases. There are 14 residues in the CDR3. The germline V gene has CDR1 MNHEY and CDR2 SMNVEV (reference sequence). This CDR3 is CASSLLPSINEQFF. The CDR3 DNA reads TGTGCCAGCAGTTTACTCCCTAGTATAAATGAGCAGTTCTTC.

The CDR3 nucleotides are TGCGCCAGCAGCTGGGGACAGGGGAGTGAGCAGTACTTC. Protein: CASSWGQGSEQYF. The chain recombines TRBV5-1 with TRBJ2-7; 10 nucleotides agree with TRBD1. CDR1 SGHRS and CDR2 YFSETQ come from the germline V gene. The CDR3 spans 13 residues. Trimming removed 3 bases from V and 7 bases from J; junction bases left unmatched: 4.

The chain couples TRBV19 to TRBJ1-5, with TRBD1 matching over 9 bases. Unmatched junction bases numbered 14, after V lost 6 bases and J lost 2 bases. The CDR3 is made up of 18 amino acids. CDR1 LNHDA and CDR2 SQIVND come from the germline V gene (reference sequence). CDR3 coding DNA: TGTGCCAGTAGCTCTTGGACAGGGGAAGGCATAGGCAATCAGCCCCAGCATTTT. Its protein is CASSSWTGEGIGNQPQHF. Drawing the rest from reference TRBV19 and TRBJ1-5, the complete variable domain is DGGITQSPKYLFRKEGQNVTLSCEQNLNHDAMYWYRQDPGQGLRLIYYSQIVNDFQKGDIAEGYSVSREKKESFPLTVTSAQKNPTAFYLCASSSWTGEGIGNQPQHFGDGTRLSIL.

Details on this clone: Other DNA sequences in the same sample also yield this CDR3. The chain joins TRBV6-1 to TRBJ2-7; 7 nucleotides line up with TRBD1. Germline CDR1 is MNHNS and CDR2 is SASEGT. J gave up 2 bases and V 4 bases, and 2 bases lay outside the gene matches. The CDR3 has 13 residues. CDR3 sequence reads: CASSVTGTYEQYF. In DNA, the CDR3 is TGTGCCAGCAGTGTGACAGGGACCTACGAGCAGTACTTC.

This chain links TRBV14 with TRBJ1-1; D unclear. CDR1 and CDR2 (germline): SGHDN, FVKESK. This CDR3 spans 16 amino acids. The V end lost 4 bases, the J end lost 4 bases, and 19 bases lay between the germline ends. The CDR3 spells CASSPREQYQATEAFF. The CDR3 DNA reads as TGTGCCAGCAGCCCTCGAGAGCAGTATCAGGCCACTGAAGCTTTCTTT.

The chain carries TRBV11-2 and TRBJ2-1, with 8 positions matching TRBD2. This CDR3 has 18 residues. The junction had 12 bases not matched to a gene; V was cut back by 3 bases and J by 2 bases. Germline values: CDR1 SGHAT, CDR2 FQNNGV. In nucleotides, the CDR3 is TGTGCCAGCAGCTTTGACCCTCGGGCGGGAGGTACCTACAATGAGCAGTTCTTC. Translated: CASSFDPRAGGTYNEQFF.

Regarding this clone: At one boundary the junction diverges from the germline segment, which might be a read error. Other nucleotide sequences in the sample specify the same CDR3. This chain connects TRBV29-1 to TRBJ2-7; 8 nucleotides match TRBD1. In germline, CDR1 is SQVTM, CDR2 ANQGSEA. The length of the CDR3 is 13 residues. The DNA for the CDR3 is TGTAGCGCAAGAACAGGGGGCTCCTACGAGCAGTACTTC. This codes for CSARTGGSYEQYF.

The rearrangement joins TRBV6-5 to TRBJ1-2; a weak D match, TRBD1 (6 bases). The germline gives CDR1 MNHEY, CDR2 SVGAGI. CDR3 size: 13 residues. V lost 4 bases to trimming and J lost 2 bases, with 8 bases between them. The CDR3 bases are TGTGCCAGCAGTTTGGGACACAACTATGGCTACACCTTC. This sequence encodes CASSLGHNYGYTF.

This chain connects TRBV28 to TRBJ2-1, with 7 bases lining up with TRBD1. V was pared by 4 bases and J by 5 bases, with 8 bases of the junction left unmatched. This CDR3 has 15 residues. The V gene's germline CDR1 is MDHEN and CDR2 SYDVKM. In DNA form, the CDR3 reads TGTGCCAGCAGTTCCCCGGGACAGATAGACAATGAGCAGTTCTTC. This translates into CASSSPGQIDNEQFF.

This clone is a singleton in its sample. V usage is TRBV29-1 and J usage is TRBJ2-2; D possibly matches TRBD1 or TRBD2 (5 bases each). V shed 6 bases and J shed 2 bases, with 10 bases lying between them. Germline V gives CDR1 SQVTM, CDR2 ANQGSEA. CDR3 length equals 13 residues. CDR3 amino acids: CSVGRPNTGELFF. CDR3 nucleotides: TGCAGCGTGGGACGGCCAAACACCGGGGAGCTGTTTTTT.

This clone came up once. This rearrangement joins TRBV7-9 to TRBJ1-1, with D possibly TRBD1 on 6 matching bases. Between the trimmed V and J ends, which lost 3 bases and 1 base, there was a span of 15 bases. The germline gives CDR1 SEHNR, CDR2 FQNEAQ (reference sequence). The CDR3 is made up of 16 amino acids. CDR3 protein: CASSFSLQGPNTEAFF. CDR3 in DNA: TGTGCCAGCAGCTTCAGTCTGCAGGGGCCGAACACTGAAGCTTTCTTT.

This CDR3 is CASSLGMEQYF. The CDR3 DNA reads TGCGCCAGCAGCCTCGGCATGGAGCAGTATTTT. The chain employs TRBV5-1 and TRBJ2-3; D not certain. CDR3 size: 11 residues. V shed 4 bases and J shed 11 bases, with 11 bases lying between them. The germline gives CDR1 SGHRS, CDR2 YFSETQ.

As DNA, the CDR3 is TGTGCCAGCAGTCTTATAGCGGGGCCGTACAATGAGCAGTTCTTC. It codes for CASSLIAGPYNEQFF. The V gene is TRBV27, the J gene TRBJ2-1; 8 positions agree with TRBD2. The CDR3 length is 15 residues. CDR1 and CDR2 (germline): MNHEY, SMNVEV (reference sequence). The ends lost 5 bases at V and 4 bases at J; junction bases unmatched: 7.

J is TRBJ2-7 and V is TRBV19; a possible D gene is TRBD2 (6 bases). The CDR3 sequence is 14 residues long. V gave up 5 bases and J gave up 1 base, with 12 bases separating them. From germline, CDR1 is LNHDA and CDR2 SQIVND (reference sequence). DNA of the CDR3: TGTGCCAGTAGTGGGGGACTTCCATCCTACGAGCAGTACTTC. Its translation is CASSGGLPSYEQYF. The full variable domain, its missing parts supplied by reference TRBV19 and TRBJ2-7, is DGGITQSPKYLFRKEGQNVTLSCEQNLNHDAMYWYRQDPGQGLRLIYYSQIVNDFQKGDIAEGYSVSREKKESFPLTVTSAQKNPTAFYLCASSGGLPSYEQYFGPGTRLTVT.

This chain joins TRBV4-3 and TRBJ2-4; D is ambiguous. CDR1 is LGHNA and CDR2 is YSLEER in the germline V gene. This CDR3 has 17 residues. Between the trimmed V and J ends, which lost 0 bases and 3 bases, there was a span of 15 bases. The CDR3 is CASSQDRRNVGKNIQYF. The CDR3 coding sequence is TGCGCCAGCAGCCAAGATAGGCGAAATGTCGGCAAAAACATTCAGTACTTC.

The rearrangement joins TRBV5-4 to TRBJ2-7; 13 bases map to TRBD2. Trimming cost V 4 bases and J 3 bases; bases outside gene matches: 7. Germline lookup yields CDR1 SGHNT and CDR2 YYREEE (reference sequence). This CDR3 spans 16 amino acids. CDR3 sequence: CASSPGLAGAFYEQYF. CDR3 DNA: TGTGCCAGCAGCCCCGGACTAGCGGGAGCTTTCTACGAGCAGTACTTC.

The chain employs TRBV7-3 and TRBJ2-2; D not certain. This CDR3 comprises 12 residues. Per the germline V gene, CDR1 is SGHTA and CDR2 is FQGTGA. V was cut by 2 bases and J by 6 bases, with 4 bases left in between. CDR3 residues: CASSLSPGELFF. CDR3 bases: TGTGCCAGCAGCTTATCACCCGGGGAGCTGTTTTTT.

At least ten counts were recorded for this clone. CDR3 sequence reads: CASRLRTAEAFF. The CDR3 nucleotides read TGTGCCAGTAGACTTCGGACGGCGGAAGCTTTCTTT. The chain carries TRBV19 and TRBJ1-1; no definite D call. V lost 6 bases to trimming and J lost 8 bases, with 13 bases between them. The CDR3 has 12 amino acids. Germline V gene lookup returns CDR1 LNHDA and CDR2 SQIVND (reference sequence).

The chain carries TRBV6-1 and TRBJ2-1, with TRBD2 matching over 10 bases. CDR1 is MNHNS and CDR2 is SASEGT in the germline V gene. The CDR3 is made up of 15 amino acids. V lost 3 bases, J lost 5 bases, and 4 bases stayed unmatched. CDR3 region: CASSDGLAAHNEQFF. CDR3 nucleotide sequence: TGTGCCAGCAGTGACGGACTAGCGGCACACAATGAGCAGTTCTTC.

The chain links TRBV28 to TRBJ1-2; no clear D gene. Germline CDR1 MDHEN, CDR2 SYDVKM. V was cut by 4 bases and J by 0 bases, with 12 bases left in between. The length of the CDR3 is 15 residues. The CDR3 loop is CASSYRGLANYGYTF. CDR3 DNA: TGTGCCAGCAGTTATCGAGGATTAGCTAACTATGGCTACACCTTC.

The chain combines TRBV2 with TRBJ1-2, with D perhaps matching TRBD1 (5 bases). The CDR3 is made up of 15 amino acids. Germline CDR1 and CDR2: SNHLY and FYNNEI. V was cut by 5 bases and J by 3 bases, with 16 bases left in between. The CDR3: CASSRIKRGDYGYTF. CDR3 nucleotides: TGTGCCAGCAGTCGGATCAAAAGGGGCGACTATGGCTACACCTTC.

The V call is TRBV2, the J call TRBJ1-1; D is undetermined. Germline lookup yields CDR1 SNHLY and CDR2 FYNNEI. This CDR3 has 17 residues. V lost 3 bases and J lost 3, with 20 bases in between. CDR3 in amino acids: CASSEYGAPKVDTEAFF. The CDR3 DNA follows: TGTGCCAGCAGTGAGTATGGAGCACCTAAGGTGGACACTGAAGCTTTCTTT. The entire variable domain, with the rest obtained from reference TRBV2 and TRBJ1-1, is as follows: EPEVTQTPSHQVTQMGQEVILRCVPISNHLYFYWYRQILGQKVEFLVSFYNNEISEKSEIFDDQFSVERPDGSNFTLKIRSTKLEDSAMYFCASSEYGAPKVDTEAFFGQGTRLTVV.

Concerning this clone itself: Other DNA sequences in the same sample also yield this CDR3. V usage is TRBV29-1 and J usage is TRBJ2-7, with no clear D. Germline-derived CDR1 and CDR2 are SQVTM and ANQGSEA. The V end lost 6 bases, the J end lost 1 base, and 7 bases lay between the germline ends. The CDR3 is 11 residues long. The DNA for the CDR3 is TGCAGCGTCCGATTGTCCTACGAGCAGTACTTC. Amino acid sequence: CSVRLSYEQYF.

The chain carries TRBV6-1 and TRBJ1-1; TRBD1 is a possible D gene (5 bases). This CDR3 has 11 residues. With 7 bases removed from V and 5 bases from J, the gap between germline ends came to 8 bases. CDR1 and CDR2 (germline): MNHNS, SASEGT. CDR3 coding DNA: TGTGCCAGCACTGAGGGGACTGAAGCTTTCTTT. It yields the protein CASTEGTEAFF.

This clone was counted only a few times. The J gene is TRBJ2-1, the V gene TRBV7-3, with 8 bases aligning to TRBD2. V lost 5 bases, J lost 4 bases, and 4 bases stayed unmatched. There are 14 residues in the CDR3. From germline, CDR1 is SGHTA and CDR2 FQGTGA. The CDR3 region has the DNA TGTGCCAGCAGCAGTAGCGGGGCTTACAATGAGCAGTTCTTC. Its translation: CASSSSGAYNEQFF.

The V call is TRBV4-3, the J call TRBJ2-1; TRBD2 agrees at 10 bases. Trimming cost V 0 bases and J 3 bases; bases outside gene matches: 8. Germline assignment: CDR1 LGHNA and CDR2 YSLEER. This CDR3 spans 18 amino acids. The CDR3 is CASSQEAVAGGVYNEQFF. The CDR3 bases are TGCGCCAGCAGCCAAGAGGCGGTAGCGGGAGGAGTCTACAATGAGCAGTTCTTC.

The chain has TRBV28 and TRBJ1-6; no clear D gene. Germline loops: CDR1 MDHEN, CDR2 SYDVKM. Trimming pared 6 bases from V and 5 bases from J, leaving 5 bases between. CDR3 length: 12 amino acids. The CDR3 reads CASRHDNSPLHF. DNA for the CDR3: TGTGCCAGCAGACACGATAATTCACCCCTCCACTTT.

CDR3 amino acids: CASSVGRGGNEQYF. The CDR3 DNA is TGTGCCAGCAGCGTAGGTAGAGGGGGCAACGAGCAGTACTTC. The genes are TRBV9 and TRBJ2-7; 7 bases align to TRBD1. The V gene end was trimmed by 0 bases and the J gene end by 5 bases; junction bases not matched to a gene: 5. The CDR3 length is 14 residues. CDR1 and CDR2 from the germline V gene are SGDLS and YYNGEE. The whole variable domain, filled in from reference TRBV9 and TRBJ2-7, reads DSGVTQTPKHLITATGQRVTLRCSPRSGDLSVYWYQQSLDQGLQFLIQYYNGEERAKGNILERFSAQQFPDLHSELNLSSLELGDSALYFCASSVGRGGNEQYFGPGTRLTVT.

V and J are TRBV2 and TRBJ2-4; D might be TRBD2 (6 bases). Germline V lookup: CDR1 SNHLY, CDR2 FYNNEI. The length of the CDR3 is 20 residues. V dropped 4 bases and J dropped 0 bases, with 25 bases sitting between them. The CDR3 DNA is TGTGCCAGCAGTGCCTTGAGTCCCGGGACTGAGGATTTAGCCAAAAACATTCAGTACTTC. It codes for CASSALSPGTEDLAKNIQYF.

The chain joins TRBV18 to TRBJ2-7; 14 bases line up with TRBD2. Germline CDR1 is KGHSH and CDR2 is LQKENI. The CDR3 is 16 amino acids. J was trimmed by 3 bases and V by 6 bases; bases with no gene match: 7. CDR3 amino acids: CASSVAGLAGVYEQYF. CDR3 bases: TGTGCCAGCTCGGTAGCGGGACTAGCGGGAGTCTACGAGCAGTACTTC.